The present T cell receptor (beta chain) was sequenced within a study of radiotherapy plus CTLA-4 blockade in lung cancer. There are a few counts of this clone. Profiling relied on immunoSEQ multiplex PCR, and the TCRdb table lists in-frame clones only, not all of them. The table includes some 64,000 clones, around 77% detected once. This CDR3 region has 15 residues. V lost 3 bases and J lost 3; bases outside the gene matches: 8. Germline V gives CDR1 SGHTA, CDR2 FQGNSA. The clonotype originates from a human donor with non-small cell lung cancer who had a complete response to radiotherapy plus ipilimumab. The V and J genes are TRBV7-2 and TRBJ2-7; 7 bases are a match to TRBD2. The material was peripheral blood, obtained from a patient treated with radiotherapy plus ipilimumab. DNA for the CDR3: TGTGCCAGCAGCTTCGTCGGACTAGTGGGCTACGAGCAGTACTTC. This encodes CASSFVGLVGYEQYF.